This T cell receptor beta chain was captured in a study of response to subunit inactivated influenza vaccine (dated by TCRdb to 2016 to 2019). A note on the overall study: To follow how T cells responded to a trivalent subunit inactivated influenza vaccine, the researchers relied on deep quantitative profiling of the T cell receptor repertoire. On the study overall, not on this receptor specifically: The authors proposed that each seasonal influenza vaccination may bring in only a limited number of new T cells.

Concerning this clonotype itself: Its target antigen remains unknown. Base quality data are lacking; no much larger clone is found one base away.

Receptor amplification or capture employed RT-PCR. The sequencer was an Illumina HiSeq 2500. TCRdb redid the processing of the public reads, applying fastp at Q25 and MiXCR, and retained in-frame beta chains. A single entry per CDR3 protein holds the most common genes and DNA from its merged rows. This sample is represented by roughly 620,000 distinct CDR3 sequences; approximately 10% of them were singletons. The ten largest clonotypes hold about 11% of the sample. These same records also appear under a second study, on T cells expressing NK-cell markers. The second study reports: 5'RACE template switching, by which a universal primer site and unique molecular identifiers were added, was used to make TCR beta cDNA libraries. Roughly 8 donors provided sorted CD3+CD56+NKG2C+, CD3+CD56+NKG2C- and CD3+CD56-NKG2C+ T-cell subsets, whose TCR beta-chain repertoires were profiled. Seven of the eight sequenced donors were HCMV-seropositive and one was HCMV-seronegative. To restrict sorting to alphabetaTCR-expressing T cells, an anti-gammadeltaTCR antibody was added in several experiments. For roughly 6 donors, the dominant CD3+CD56+NKG2C+ clonotypes were among the top 10 CD8+ clonotypes and accounted for 1.0-7.0% of CD8+ T cells. Those dominant clonotypes were again the most abundant among CD3+CD56-NKG2C+ cells in several donors, at roughly 25-60.1%. It remained unclear whether the expanded NKG2C-expressing T cell clones were specific for HCMV antigens. The eight sequenced donors were randomly selected healthy volunteers, three men and five women. To determine HCMV serostatus, a commercial ELISA kit was used to detect HCMV-specific IgG in serum. Peripheral blood mononuclear cells were isolated from blood by Ficoll density gradient centrifugation. For about six donors, bulk peripheral blood T-cell repertoires were additionally sequenced from unsorted PBMC. cDNA synthesis was primed from the TCR beta constant segment, followed by two successive PCR amplification steps. Libraries were sequenced as 2 x 150 bp reads on Illumina HiSeq 2000/2500, MiSeq or NextSeq. MIGEC was used to demultiplex reads and group reads by UMI, and MiTCR was used to assemble and quantify clonotypes. To exclude erroneous sequences, only TCR cDNA sequences supported by at least two reads were retained. The tcR package was used for downstream repertoire analysis, with clonotypes matched between fractions based on CDR3 nucleotide sequence plus V segment. Antigen specificity was annotated against VDJdb with VDJmatch, allowing one amino acid substitution in CDR3.

The sequencing used PBMCs from blood, collected on the day of vaccination. The receptor was derived from a man aged 45-65 years who received an inactivated influenza vaccine. Donor details come from another sample of the same person, matched by shared clones.

The nucleotide sequence reads TGTGCCAGCAGTTTAGCCGTCCAAAGGACAGGGGTCGAAAAACTGTTTTTT. This yields the protein CASSLAVQRTGVEKLFF. The rearranged chain carries TRBV12-3 or TRBV12-4 and TRBJ1-4, and 9 junction bases match TRBD1. There are 17 amino acids in the CDR3, from cysteine to phenylalanine inclusive. Only the CDR3 region is kept as DNA, spanning 51 bases read in frame from base 1. Trimming takes 0 bases off V and 8 bases off J; junction bases not matched to a gene: 10.